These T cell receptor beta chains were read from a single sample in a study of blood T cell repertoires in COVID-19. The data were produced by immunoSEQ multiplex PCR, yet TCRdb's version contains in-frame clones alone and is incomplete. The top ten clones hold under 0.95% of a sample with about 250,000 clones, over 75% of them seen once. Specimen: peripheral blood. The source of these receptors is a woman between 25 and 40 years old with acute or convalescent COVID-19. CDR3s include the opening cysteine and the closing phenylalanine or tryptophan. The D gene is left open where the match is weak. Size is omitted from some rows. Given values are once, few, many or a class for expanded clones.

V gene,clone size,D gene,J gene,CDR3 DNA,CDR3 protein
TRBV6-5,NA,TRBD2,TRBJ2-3,TGTGCCAGCAGTCGGGACTATCGCACAGATACGCAGTATTTT,CASSRDYRTDTQYF
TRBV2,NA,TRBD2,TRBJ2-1,TGTGCCAGCAGTGGGCTAGCGGGAGGAGGTGAGCAGTTCTTC,CASSGLAGGGEQFF
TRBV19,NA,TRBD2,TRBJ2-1,TGTGCCAGTAGTTATGGACTAGCGGGAGGTGGGAATGAGCAGTTCTTC,CASSYGLAGGGNEQFF
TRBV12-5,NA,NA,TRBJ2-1,TGTGCTAGTGGGCGGGACAGCCACAATGAGCAGTTCTTC,CASGRDSHNEQFF
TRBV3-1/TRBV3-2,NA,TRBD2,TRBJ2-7,TGTGCCAGCAGCCAAGACCCACTAGCGGTCAGGTACGAGCAGTACTTC,CASSQDPLAVRYEQYF
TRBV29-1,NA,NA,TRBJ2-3,TGCAGCGTTGAGCGGGGATGGGGCACAGATACGCAGTATTTT,CSVERGWGTDTQYF
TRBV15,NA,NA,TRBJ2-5,TGTGCCACCAGGAAGGCTAGCAGTCAAGAGACCCAGTACTTC,CATRKASSQETQYF
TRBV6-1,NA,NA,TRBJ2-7,TGTGCCAGCAGTGAAAGTCTCGACACGACAGACTACGAGCAGTACTTC,CASSESLDTTDYEQYF
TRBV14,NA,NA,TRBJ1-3,TGTGCCAGCAGCCAAGGGGGGGGGCCCTCTGGAAACACCATATATTTT,CASSQGGGPSGNTIYF
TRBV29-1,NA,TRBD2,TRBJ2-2,TGCAGCGGGGGACTAGCGGGCGACACCGGGGAGCTGTTTTTT,CSGGLAGDTGELFF
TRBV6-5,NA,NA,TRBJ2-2,TGTGCCACCGGGGAGCGTGGCCCGAACACCGGGGAGCTGTTTTTT,CATGERGPNTGELFF
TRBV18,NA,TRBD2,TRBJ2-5,TGTGCCAGCTCATTGTCGGGAGGAGAGACCCAGTACTTC,CASSLSGGETQYF
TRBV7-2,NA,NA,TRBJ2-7,TGTGCCAGCAGCTTAGCGGTCGGGCTCGGGGAAAACGAGCAGTACTTC,CASSLAVGLGENEQYF
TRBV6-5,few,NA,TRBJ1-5,TGTGCCAGCAGGCAGGGCCGGGATCAGCCCCAGCATTTT,CASRQGRDQPQHF
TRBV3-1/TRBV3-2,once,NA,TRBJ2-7,TGTGCCAGCAGCCAAGCGCCAACTCGCGAGCAGTACTTC,CASSQAPTREQYF
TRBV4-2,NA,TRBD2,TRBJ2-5,TGTGCCAGCAGCCAATCGGCTGGACTAGCGGGAGAGACCCAGTACTTC,CASSQSAGLAGETQYF
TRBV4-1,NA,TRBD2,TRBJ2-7,TGCGCCAGCAGCCATCTAGCGGGAGGGTCAAGCGAGCAGTACTTC,CASSHLAGGSSEQYF
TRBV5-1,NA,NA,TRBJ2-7,TGCGCCAGCAGCTCGGCCTACGAGCAGTACTTC,CASSSAYEQYF
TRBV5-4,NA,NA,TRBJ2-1,TGTGCCAGCAGCTTTCAGGGCCTTGAGCAGTTCTTC,CASSFQGLEQFF
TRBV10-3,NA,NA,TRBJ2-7,TGTGCCATCAGTGAAGGGGCCCTCATCTCCTACGAGCAGTACTTC,CAISEGALISYEQYF
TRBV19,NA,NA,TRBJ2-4,TGTGCCAGTGGGGGCAGGGTTGGGGAAAACATTCAGTACTTC,CASGGRVGENIQYF
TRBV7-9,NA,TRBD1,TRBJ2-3,TGTGCCAGCAGTTTTACAGGGGCAGATACGCAGTATTTT,CASSFTGADTQYF
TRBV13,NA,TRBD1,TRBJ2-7,TGTGCCAGCAGCGCCCGGACAGGGGGCGGGTACGAGCAGTACTTC,CASSARTGGGYEQYF
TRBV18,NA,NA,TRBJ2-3,TGTGCCAGCTCACCACGGGGGGATGGAAAAGATACGCAGTATTTT,CASSPRGDGKDTQYF
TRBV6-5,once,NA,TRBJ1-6,TGTGCCAGCAGCGACCGGGAGACCTCACCCCTCCACTTT,CASSDRETSPLHF
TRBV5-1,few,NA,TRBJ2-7,TGCGCCAGCAGATTGGACTTCCCTGCCTACGAGCAGTACTTC,CASRLDFPAYEQYF
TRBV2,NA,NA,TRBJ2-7,TGTGCCACCCGGGACTTCCTTTACGAGCAGTACTTC,CATRDFLYEQYF
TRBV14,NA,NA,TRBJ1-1,TGTGCCAGCAGCCGCGGTGGGAGGGTTGGACGCGACACTGAAGCTTTCTTT,CASSRGGRVGRDTEAFF
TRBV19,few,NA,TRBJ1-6,TGTGCCAGTAGTATCACAGCCTCCTATAATTCACCCCTCCACTTT,CASSITASYNSPLHF
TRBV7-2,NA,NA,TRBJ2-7,TGTGCCAGCAGCTTATCGGGCGGGGACTCCTACGAGCAGTACTTC,CASSLSGGDSYEQYF
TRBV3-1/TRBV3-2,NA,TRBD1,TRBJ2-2,TGTGCCAGCAGCGGGACAGGTCCACCTTGGGAGCTGTTTTTT,CASSGTGPPWELFF
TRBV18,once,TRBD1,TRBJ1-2,TGTGCCAGCCTCCAGGGGGCTGATGGCTACACCTTC,CASLQGADGYTF